This T cell receptor beta chain was identified during a study of graft-versus-host responses after intestinal transplantation. Study background: Transplantation in recipients was multivisceral, liver-intestinal, or isolated intestinal.

Germline trimming cut 0 bases from V and 3 bases from J; bases unmatched to any gene: 8. Germline V CDR1 and CDR2: SGDLS, YYNGEE. This CDR3 is 16 amino acids long. Only in-frame clones appear in the TCRdb table, and some are missing; sequencing was by immunoSEQ multiplex PCR. The top ten hold roughly 16% of the sample, which has approximately 9,700 clones, about 95% seen once. The chain uses TRBV9 and TRBJ2-5; 7 bases map to TRBD1. This receptor was obtained from a human patient who received an intestinal transplant, so some T cells may come from the graft donor. The sample was bone marrow, taken roughly 540 days after intestinal transplantation. CDR3 loop: CASSVGGVGQKETQYF. The CDR3 nucleotides read TGTGCCAGCAGCGTAGGGGGAGTGGGACAGAAAGAGACCCAGTACTTC.